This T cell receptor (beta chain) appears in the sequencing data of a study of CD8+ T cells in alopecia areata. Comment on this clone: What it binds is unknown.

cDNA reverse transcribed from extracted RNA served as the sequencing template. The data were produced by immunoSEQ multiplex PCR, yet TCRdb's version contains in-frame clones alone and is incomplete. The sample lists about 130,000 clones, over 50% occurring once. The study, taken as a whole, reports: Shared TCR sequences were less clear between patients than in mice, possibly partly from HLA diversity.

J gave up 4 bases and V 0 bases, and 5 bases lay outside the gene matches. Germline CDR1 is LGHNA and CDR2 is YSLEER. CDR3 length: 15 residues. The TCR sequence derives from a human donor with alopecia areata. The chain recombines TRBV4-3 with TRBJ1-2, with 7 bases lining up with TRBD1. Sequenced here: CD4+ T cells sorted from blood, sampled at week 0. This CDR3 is CASSQERGTVYGYTF. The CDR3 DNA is TGCGCCAGCAGCCAAGAGCGCGGGACAGTCTATGGCTACACCTTC.